This passage covers 20 T cell receptor beta chains from one sample sequenced in a study of esophageal squamous cell carcinoma under preoperative chemotherapy. TCRdb reprocessed the PCR reads via MiXCR and lists one record per CDR3 protein. The sample has over 25,000 distinct CDR3 sequences; 40% to 60% are singletons. The time point is: after preoperative PTX-NDP chemotherapy. Specimen collection occurred from a patient given preoperative chemotherapy. The receptors were gathered from a human donor with esophageal squamous cell carcinoma. The donor label of this sample is uncertain.

The sample holds a few counts of this clonotype. Relative to the germline gene, one junction end is altered; a read error may explain this. V gene TRBV12-3 or TRBV12-4 combines with J gene TRBJ2-3; 13 bases agree with TRBD2. This CDR3 spans 16 amino acids. The CDR3, as DNA: TGTGCCAGCAGTACTACTAGCGGGGGGGCCACAGAGACCCAGTATTTC. Protein sequence: CASSTTSGGATETQYF.

There are many counts of this clonotype. V and J are TRBV7-2 and TRBJ2-5; 10 nucleotides agree with TRBD2. Per germline, CDR1 SGHTA and CDR2 FQGNSA. After removal of 5 bases from V and 2 bases from J, the junction contained 11 bases not matched to a gene. The CDR3 extends over 17 amino acids. This CDR3 reads CASSPILAGAWQETQYF. The DNA of the CDR3 is TGTGCCAGCAGCCCAATTCTAGCGGGAGCATGGCAAGAGACCCAGTACTTC.

This clonotype was observed a single time. The chain has TRBV5-6 and TRBJ2-5, with a tentative D call TRBD1 (8 bases). The CDR3 is 16 amino acids. Germline V gives CDR1 SGHDT, CDR2 YYEEEE. V gave up 0 bases and J gave up 11 bases, with 23 bases separating them. CDR3 DNA: TGTGCCAGCAGCTTGGCCTTGGACAGGGACTACAATGAGCAGTACTTC. Its protein product is CASSLALDRDYNEQYF.

This clonotype was seen more than once but under ten times. This may come from a read error, since a much larger clone is one base off. The chain is built from TRBV5-6 and TRBJ2-1, with a possible D match to TRBD1 (5 bases). CDR1 SGHDT and CDR2 YYEEEE come from the germline V gene. Between the trimmed V and J ends, which lost 4 bases and 10 bases, there was a span of 18 bases. The CDR3 is 14 amino acids. The CDR3 DNA reads as TGTGCCAGCAGCAAGGGGTCTAGGGGTTACGAGCAGTTCTTC. Translated, it gives CASSKGSRGYEQFF.

The chain recombines TRBV12-3 or TRBV12-4 with TRBJ2-1; 16 bases match TRBD2. This CDR3 has 17 amino acids. With 6 bases clipped from V and 4 bases from J, the junction kept 6 bases outside the gene matches. The CDR3: CASSLKGLAGGYNEQFF. CDR3 coding DNA: TGTGCCAGCAGCTTAAAGGGACTAGCGGGAGGGTACAATGAGCAGTTCTTC.

The chain is built from TRBV7-2 and TRBJ2-3; 8 bases fit TRBD2. CDR1 is SGHTA and CDR2 is FQGNSA in the germline V gene. This CDR3 is built from 15 residues. The CDR3 reads CGGGPGASDKETQYF. The CDR3 coding sequence is TGTGGCGGGGGGCCGGGGGCTAGTGACAAAGAGACGCAGTATTTT.

This clonotype came up many times. The chain has TRBV7-6 and TRBJ2-1; maybe TRBD2 (5 bases). This CDR3 contains 13 residues. Germline lookup yields CDR1 SGHVS and CDR2 FNYEAQ. Trimming took off 3 bases at V and 7 bases at J, with 10 bases between the two ends. CDR3 DNA: TGTGCCAGCAGCTTTCAGACGGGGAATGAGCAGTTCTTC. This sequence encodes CASSFQTGNEQFF.

Comments on this clonotype: One end of the junction is discordant with germline, which a read error may explain. The chain uses TRBV7-2 and TRBJ2-3, with 9 bases identical to TRBD2. There are 16 residues in the CDR3. Germline V gene sequence: CDR1 SGHTA, CDR2 FQGNSA. The CDR3, as DNA: TGTGCCAGCAGCAACTATGCGGGGGGGCCGGGAGATGCGCAGTTTTTT. Amino acids: CASSNYAGGPGDAQFF. Combining the CDR3 with reference TRBV7-2 and TRBJ2-3 gives the whole variable domain GAGVSQSPSNKVTEKGKDVELRCDPISGHTALYWYRQSLGQGLEFLIYFQGNSAPDKSGLPSDRFSAERTGGSVSTLTIQRTQQEDSAVYLCASSNYAGGPGDAQFFGPGTRLTVL.

This clonotype was found a few times. The rearrangement links TRBV7-8 to TRBJ1-6; D is possibly TRBD1 (5 bases). The CDR3 runs to 15 residues. Germline V gene sequence: CDR1 SGHVS, CDR2 FQNEAQ. Deletions cut 5 bases from V and 5 bases from J, with 13 bases between. The DNA of the CDR3 is TGTGCCAGCAGCAGAACATCAGGGAATAATTCACCCCTCCACTTT. Amino acid sequence: CASSRTSGNNSPLHF.

This clonotype is labeled as medium-sized. As the CDR3 is not closed by the conserved phenylalanine or tryptophan, this likely results from a read error. The limits of the CDR3 on the DNA are not certain, so only TCRdb's listed CDR3 is given. The chain recombines TRBV6-1 with TRBJ2-5; the table's D call of TRBD1 was not tested on the DNA. The V gene's germline CDR1 is MNHNS and CDR2 SASEGT. The CDR3 sequence runs 12 residues, both termini included. CDR3: CASSRTRQGANL.

The V and J genes are TRBV7-2 and TRBJ2-1; unclear D gene. This CDR3 is built from 11 residues. Germline V lookup: CDR1 SGHTA, CDR2 FQGNSA. V was clipped by 3 bases and J by 10 bases, with 7 bases between them. CDR3 sequence: CASSFGSEQFF. Here the CDR3 DNA reads TGTGCCAGCAGCTTTGGGTCCGAGCAGTTCTTC.

J is TRBJ2-4 and V is TRBV7-2; TRBD2 agrees at 9 bases. V lost 6 bases to trimming and J lost 12 bases; unmatched junction nucleotides: 21. CDR1 and CDR2 from the germline V gene are SGHTA and FQGNSA. This CDR3 comprises 17 residues. The CDR3 protein is CASRPLAGRGTKDTQYF. Here the CDR3 DNA reads TGTGCCAGCAGACCACTAGCGGGTAGAGGGACCAAAGACACTCAGTACTTC.

The table lists this clonotype with a few counts. This chain uses TRBV5-1 with TRBJ2-5, with 10 nucleotides matching TRBD2. The CDR3 covers 17 residues. With 2 bases clipped from V and 5 bases from J, the junction kept 12 bases outside the gene matches. Germline CDR1 is SGHRS and CDR2 is YFSETQ. The CDR3 sequence: CASSFGLERGGRETQYF. CDR3 sequence (DNA): TGCGCCAGCAGCTTTGGGTTAGAGCGGGGGGGCCGCGAGACCCAGTACTTC.

This chain connects TRBV6-5 to TRBJ2-5; tentatively, D is TRBD2 (7 bases). CDR1 MNHEY and CDR2 SVGAGI come from the germline V gene. Trimming cost V 1 base and J 5 bases, with 20 bases left between them. The CDR3 extends over 17 amino acids. The CDR3 reads CASSYLPVGGRRETQYF. The CDR3 coding sequence is TGTGCCAGCAGTTACTTACCGGTGGGGGGGCGACGGGAGACCCAGTACTTC.

The V and J genes are TRBV7-3 and TRBJ2-3; TRBD2 matches at 7 bases. The CDR3 sequence is 15 residues long. Per the germline V gene, CDR1 is SGHTA and CDR2 is FQGTGA. V lost 1 base to trimming and J lost 1 base; unmatched junction nucleotides: 2. CDR3 loop: CASSLSLAGTDTQYF. DNA for the CDR3: TGTGCCAGCAGCTTAAGCCTAGCGGGCACAGATACGCAGTATTTT.

This clonotype was picked up a small number of times. The V call is TRBV27, the J call TRBJ2-1; 11 bases match TRBD1. Losses at the gene ends were 5 bases for V and 4 bases for J; bases not matched to a gene: 7. The germline gives CDR1 MNHEY, CDR2 SMNVEV (reference sequence). This CDR3 region has 16 residues. The CDR3 is CASSNYGQGAYNEQFF. DNA of the CDR3: TGTGCCAGCAGTAACTATGGACAGGGGGCATACAATGAGCAGTTCTTC.

This clonotype was seen many times. The V gene is TRBV7-8, the J gene TRBJ2-7; possibly TRBD1 for D (6 bases). Between the trimmed V and J ends, which lost 3 bases and 5 bases, there was a span of 17 bases. CDR3 size: 15 residues. Germline assignment: CDR1 SGHVS and CDR2 FQNEAQ. DNA for the CDR3: TGTGCCAGCAGCTTCTCAAGCAGGGGCAGGAACGAGCAGTACTTC. Amino acids: CASSFSSRGRNEQYF.

The V gene is TRBV25-1, the J gene TRBJ1-2; D call uncertain. Germline-derived CDR1 and CDR2 are MGHDK and SYGVNS. This CDR3 spans 14 amino acids. Trimming cost V 5 bases and J 6 bases, with 16 bases left between them. CDR3: CASSSESALHGYTF. CDR3 DNA: TGTGCCAGCAGTTCAGAATCAGCTCTTCATGGCTACACCTTC.

There are many counts of this clonotype. This rearrangement joins TRBV7-2 to TRBJ2-3; 9 bases match TRBD2. Per the germline V gene, CDR1 is SGHTA and CDR2 is FQGNSA. J was trimmed by 6 bases and V by 6 bases; bases with no gene match: 7. The CDR3 covers 14 residues. The CDR3 DNA is TGTGCCAGCAGACCAGGACTAGCGAGCGATACGCAGTATTTT. It yields the protein CASRPGLASDTQYF.

The J gene is TRBJ2-1, the V gene TRBV23-1; D is perhaps TRBD2 (7 bases). TRBJ2-5 matches the DNA end more closely, so the J call is doubtful. TRBV23-1 is classed as an ORF, of uncertain function. This CDR3 spans 16 amino acids. The CDR3: CAPSGGWVYLQETQYF. CDR3 nucleotide sequence: TGCGCCCCATCGGGGGGCTGGGTTTATCTGCAAGAGACCCAGTACTTC.